One sample yielded the 6 T cell receptor beta chains listed below, sequenced in a study of T cell changes during pregnancy in multiple sclerosis. This table comes from immunoSEQ multiplex PCR, and its TCRdb copy is limited to in-frame clones, with some not included. The sample lists roughly 20,000 clones, about 89% occurring once. Sequencing was performed on CD8+ T cells from peripheral blood mononuclear cells, taken in the first trimester of pregnancy. These receptors were obtained from a female donor with multiple sclerosis, enrolled in a pregnancy study.

J is TRBJ2-1 and V is TRBV11-2; TRBD2 matches 9 bases. Trimming cost V 1 base and J 10 bases; bases outside gene matches: 8. This CDR3 contains 15 residues. Germline V gives CDR1 SGHAT, CDR2 FQNNGV. CDR3 sequence reads: CASSLVGREGMEQFF. In nucleotides, the CDR3 is TGTGCCAGCAGCTTAGTCGGGCGGGAGGGAATGGAGCAGTTCTTC.

V is TRBV27 and J is TRBJ2-2; TRBD2 matches at 7 bases. Trimming took 1 base from V and 5 from J; bases not matched to a gene: 7. CDR1 is MNHEY, CDR2 SMNVEV, per germline (reference sequence). There are 16 residues in the CDR3. The CDR3 DNA reads TGTGCCAGCAGTTTATTTGCGGGAGTTAGTACCGGGGAGCTGTTTTTT. It translates to CASSLFAGVSTGELFF.

This sequence joins TRBV29-1 and TRBJ2-1, with D possibly TRBD2 on 6 matching bases. Germline V gene lookup returns CDR1 SQVTM and CDR2 ANQGSEA. V lost 7 bases and J 7 bases, leaving 23 bases between the germline ends. The length of the CDR3 is 15 residues. This CDR3 is CSGSKLASYFNEQFF. CDR3 coding DNA: TGCAGCGGGTCAAAGCTAGCGTCCTATTTTAATGAGCAGTTCTTC.

The chain carries TRBV12-5 and TRBJ2-1; a weak D match, TRBD1 (6 bases). The length of the CDR3 is 17 residues. The germline gives CDR1 LGHNT, CDR2 FRNRAP. The V end was cut by 2 bases, the J end by 4 bases, with 18 bases between. The CDR3 sequence is CASGLTPTSGTYNEQFF. CDR3 nucleotides: TGTGCTAGTGGTTTGACTCCGACTTCCGGGACATACAATGAGCAGTTCTTC.

The V call is TRBV7-8, the J call TRBJ1-1; D is ambiguous. Trimming stripped 5 bases from V and 3 bases from J, with 19 bases between. The CDR3 has 16 residues. CDR1 and CDR2 from the germline V gene are SGHVS and FQNEAQ. CDR3 protein: CASSQAAGTMDTEAFF. CDR3 DNA sequence: TGTGCCAGCAGCCAAGCGGCGGGAACAATGGACACTGAAGCTTTCTTT.

This clone was seen only once. V gene TRBV27 combines with J gene TRBJ2-2; no definite D call. V was clipped by 2 bases and J by 3 bases, with 7 bases between them. Germline V gives CDR1 MNHEY, CDR2 SMNVEV (reference sequence). This CDR3 region has 14 residues. The CDR3 spells CASSLNSYTGELFF. The DNA of the CDR3 is TGTGCCAGCAGTTTAAATAGTTACACCGGGGAGCTGTTTTTT.